The sequence of this T cell receptor (beta chain) was determined in a study of cytomegalovirus exposure and HLA in healthy donors. Libraries were prepared by immunoSEQ multiplex PCR; TCRdb keeps only in-frame clonotypes and omits some of them. Among 200,000 to 250,000 clones listed, approximately 80% were seen once. There are 14 residues in the CDR3. Looked up from germline, CDR1 is SGDLS and CDR2 is YYNGEE. V dropped 3 bases and J dropped 9; count of bases not matched to a gene: 3. The sample was PBMCs. V is TRBV9 and J is TRBJ2-1, with TRBD2 matching 13 bases. The receptor's source is a young woman in good health and CMV-seropositive. CDR3 nucleotide sequence: TGTGCCAGCAGCGGGGGACTAGCGGGGTTTGAGCAGTTCTTC. Translating gives CASSGGLAGFEQFF. The whole variable domain, remainder taken from reference TRBV9 and TRBJ2-1, is DSGVTQTPKHLITATGQRVTLRCSPRSGDLSVYWYQQSLDQGLQFLIQYYNGEERAKGNILERFSAQQFPDLHSELNLSSLELGDSALYFCASSGGLAGFEQFFGPGTRLTVL.